The 16 T cell receptor beta chains reported below all come from one sample, sequenced in a study of blood T cell repertoires in COVID-19. Libraries were prepared by immunoSEQ multiplex PCR; TCRdb keeps only in-frame clonotypes and omits some of them. The profile shows around 230,000 clones, about 88% of them singletons. Input material: PBMCs or T cells enriched from blood (not recorded which). These receptors originate from a woman aged 25 to 39 who had recovered from COVID-19.

This clone has more than one count but fewer than ten. Here the CDR3 DNA reads TGTGCCAGCAGCGGGACAGGGTTGGAGACCCAGTACTTC. Its protein product is CASSGTGLETQYF. V is TRBV7-2 and J is TRBJ2-5; 9 bases are a match to TRBD1. Per the germline V gene, CDR1 is SGHTA and CDR2 is FQGNSA. This CDR3 contains 13 residues. V dropped 5 bases and J dropped 5; count of bases not matched to a gene: 3.

The rearrangement joins TRBV5-6 to TRBJ1-1; 9 bases are shared with TRBD1. J gave up 1 base and V 7 bases, and 11 bases lay outside the gene matches. CDR3 size: 16 residues. Germline values: CDR1 SGHDT, CDR2 YYEEEE. The CDR3 DNA sequence: TGTGCCAGCCAAGTCATACAGGGGGCTCGGAACACTGAAGCTTTCTTT. Its translation: CASQVIQGARNTEAFF.

This chain links TRBV4-3 with TRBJ1-1; possibly TRBD1 for D (6 bases). V was cut by 1 base and J by 3 bases, with 9 bases left in between. The CDR3 covers 14 residues. In germline, CDR1 is LGHNA, CDR2 YSLEER. The DNA for the CDR3 is TGCGCCAGCAGCCAAGTGCAGGGGTACACTGAAGCTTTCTTT. It specifies CASSQVQGYTEAFF.

The chain combines TRBV6-5 with TRBJ2-2, with D possibly matching TRBD2 (5 bases). Trimming cost V 7 bases and J 3 bases, with 12 bases left between them. Germline CDR1 MNHEY, CDR2 SVGAGI. The CDR3 extends over 14 amino acids. CDR3 protein: CASTVMRDTGELFF. The DNA for the CDR3 is TGTGCCAGCACGGTTATGAGGGACACCGGGGAGCTGTTTTTT.

The rearrangement links TRBV7-5 to TRBJ2-3; TRBD2 reflects the table's D call only, with no check against the DNA. TRBV7-5 is annotated as a pseudogene. CDR3 length: 17 amino acids. CDR3 amino acids: CVRSLVSGQAVPDTQYF. In DNA, the CDR3 is TGTGTCAGAAGCTTAGTATCGGGTCAAGCGGTTCCAGATACGCAGTATTTT.

The chain uses TRBV7-2 and TRBJ2-5, with TRBD2 matching 10 bases. The CDR3 is 16 residues long. The germline V gene encodes CDR1 SGHTA and CDR2 FQGNSA. V was clipped by 1 base and J by 0 bases; unmatched bases: 2. The CDR3 is CASSLVGLADQETQYF. In DNA form, the CDR3 reads TGTGCCAGCAGCTTAGTTGGACTAGCGGACCAAGAGACCCAGTACTTC. Using reference TRBV7-2 and TRBJ2-5 for the parts outside the CDR3, the full variable domain is GAGVSQSPSNKVTEKGKDVELRCDPISGHTALYWYRQSLGQGLEFLIYFQGNSAPDKSGLPSDRFSAERTGGSVSTLTIQRTQQEDSAVYLCASSLVGLADQETQYFGPGTRLLVL.

V usage is TRBV4-3 and J usage is TRBJ2-3; 7 positions match TRBD2. J lost 4 bases, V lost 3 bases, and 7 bases had no gene match. Germline V gene sequence: CDR1 LGHNA, CDR2 YSLEER. This CDR3 is 15 amino acids long. In DNA, the CDR3 is TGCGCCAGCAGCCACAGCGGGACGGGGGCAGATACGCAGTATTTT. Protein sequence: CASSHSGTGADTQYF.

The V and J genes are TRBV11-3 and TRBJ2-5, with TRBD1 identical over 8 bases. This CDR3 is 20 amino acids long. From germline, CDR1 is SGHNT and CDR2 YENEEA. Trimming cost V 0 bases and J 5 bases; bases outside gene matches: 20. The CDR3 region is CASSLDRTQGAARVRETQYF. The CDR3 region has the DNA TGTGCCAGCAGCTTAGATCGGACCCAGGGGGCCGCGAGGGTGCGGGAGACCCAGTACTTC.

CDR3: CASSQGAGAKNIQYF. The CDR3 coding sequence is TGCGCCAGCTCACAGGGGGCAGGAGCCAAAAACATTCAGTACTTC. The chain combines TRBV4-3 with TRBJ2-4; 9 bases fit TRBD1. V gave up 8 bases and J gave up 0 bases; unmatched junction bases: 5. CDR1 and CDR2 from the germline V gene are LGHNA and YSLEER. The CDR3 extends over 15 amino acids.

The chain has TRBV3-1 (or the pseudogene TRBV3-2) and TRBJ1-3; 8 bases are shared with TRBD1. J lost 4 bases, V lost 4 bases, and 6 bases had no gene match. This CDR3 comprises 15 residues. The germline V gene encodes CDR1 LGHDT and CDR2 YNNKEL (reference sequence). CDR3 amino acids: CASSPGQVWGNTIYF. The CDR3 region has the DNA TGTGCCAGCAGCCCGGGACAGGTGTGGGGAAACACCATATATTTT.

The rearrangement joins TRBV7-2 to TRBJ2-7; 7 nucleotides line up with TRBD2. The germline V gene encodes CDR1 SGHTA and CDR2 FQGNSA. This CDR3 is built from 15 residues. V gave up 1 base and J gave up 3 bases; unmatched junction bases: 6. CDR3 sequence (DNA): TGTGCCAGCAGCTTAGGGGGGGGTGTGGACTACGAGCAGTACTTC. As protein: CASSLGGGVDYEQYF.

A single count supports this clone. The chain couples TRBV10-3 to TRBJ2-1; a weak D match, TRBD1 (5 bases). The CDR3 is 14 residues long. Germline V gene data show CDR1 as ENHRY and CDR2 as SYGVKD. The V end was cut by 8 bases, the J end by 0 bases, with 11 bases between. CDR3 coding DNA: TGTGCCATCGCCCGGACAACCTCCTACAATGAGCAGTTCTTC. It translates to CAIARTTSYNEQFF.

The chain joins TRBV7-9 to TRBJ1-2; 9 bases line up with TRBD1. CDR1 SEHNR and CDR2 FQNEAQ come from the germline V gene (reference sequence). The trim removed 0 bases at V and 3 bases at J, leaving 2 bases unmatched. CDR3 size: 15 residues. CDR3 nucleotide sequence: TGTGCCAGCAGCTTAGCCCGGACAGGGGACTATGGCTACACCTTC. Translation gives CASSLARTGDYGYTF.

The chain recombines TRBV7-3 with TRBJ2-1; 7 bases map to TRBD2. This CDR3 is 13 amino acids long. Germline V CDR1 and CDR2: SGHTA, FQGTGA. J lost 10 bases, V lost 3 bases, and 6 bases had no gene match. The CDR3 DNA reads TGTGCCAGCAGCTTTTCCGGGGAGGGGGAGCAGTTCTTC. Translation gives CASSFSGEGEQFF.

This chain joins TRBV9 and TRBJ1-1; TRBD1 agrees at 7 bases. Germline CDR1 and CDR2: SGDLS and YYNGEE. The CDR3 extends over 13 amino acids. V shed 5 bases, J shed 5 bases, and the junction held 6 bases outside the gene matches. The CDR3, as DNA: TGTGCCAGCAGTATCGACAGGGAGACTGAAGCTTTCTTT. Translated, it gives CASSIDRETEAFF.

V gene TRBV6-5 combines with J gene TRBJ1-1; 7 bases line up with TRBD1. CDR3 length: 15 residues. V lost 4 bases to trimming and J lost 5 bases; unmatched junction nucleotides: 10. Germline-derived CDR1 and CDR2 are MNHEY and SVGAGI. CDR3 in DNA: TGTGCCAGCAGTTTTGGGTTGACAGGGAAGACTGAAGCTTTCTTT. Its protein is CASSFGLTGKTEAFF.